These 14 T cell receptor beta chains share one sample of origin, sequenced in a study of cytomegalovirus exposure and HLA in healthy donors. Vbeta (60) and Jbeta (13) primers were used in the PCR. The data were produced by immunoSEQ multiplex PCR, yet TCRdb's version contains in-frame clones alone and is incomplete. The sample contains some 150,000 clones, over 60% of which appear only once. Sequenced: PBMCs. These receptors came from a man aged 35 to 55 in good health and CMV-seronegative.

The gene calls are TRBV10-3 and TRBJ1-4, with no clear D. Trimming shortened V by 3 bases and J by 3 bases, and 8 bases separated the two germline ends. The germline gives CDR1 ENHRY, CDR2 SYGVKD. The CDR3 has 14 residues. CDR3 region: CAISESFSNEKLFF. The CDR3 DNA is TGTGCCATCAGTGAATCCTTCTCTAATGAAAAACTGTTTTTT.

The chain carries TRBV5-1 and TRBJ2-5; D call uncertain. From germline, CDR1 is SGHRS and CDR2 YFSETQ. V dropped 1 base and J dropped 0 bases, with 16 bases sitting between them. This CDR3 spans 17 amino acids. The chain's CDR3 is CASSLPSVTGYQETQYF. The CDR3 region has the DNA TGCGCCAGCAGCTTGCCCTCGGTTACGGGTTACCAAGAGACCCAGTACTTC.

The V gene is TRBV7-6, the J gene TRBJ1-4; 9 positions agree with TRBD1. V dropped 4 bases and J dropped 10; count of bases not matched to a gene: 7. Per germline, CDR1 SGHVS and CDR2 FNYEAQ. The CDR3 is 14 residues long. The CDR3 loop reads CASSSGQGERKLFF. CDR3 coding DNA: TGTGCCAGCAGCTCGGGACAGGGTGAGAGAAAACTGTTTTTT.

V is TRBV2 and J is TRBJ2-2; 13 bases line up with TRBD2. The trim removed 5 bases at V and 0 bases at J, leaving 6 bases unmatched. The CDR3 runs to 18 residues. Germline-derived CDR1 and CDR2 are SNHLY and FYNNEI. The CDR3 sequence is CASSLGLAGVPNTGELFF. CDR3 in DNA: TGTGCCAGCAGTCTAGGACTAGCGGGGGTACCGAACACCGGGGAGCTGTTTTTT.

This clone was counted only a few times. The rearrangement links TRBV27 to TRBJ2-7, with TRBD2 matching over 7 bases. V lost 4 bases to trimming and J lost 3 bases; unmatched junction nucleotides: 9. The CDR3 totals 15 residues. CDR1 MNHEY and CDR2 SMNVEV come from the germline V gene (reference sequence). The CDR3 here is CASSWGGGGLYEQYF. The CDR3 region has the DNA TGTGCCAGCAGTTGGGGCGGGGGAGGTCTCTACGAGCAGTACTTC.

The chain uses TRBV19 and TRBJ1-5; D is unresolved. CDR1 is LNHDA and CDR2 is SQIVND in the germline V gene (reference sequence). The CDR3 extends over 15 amino acids. V lost 3 bases, J lost 0 bases, and 9 bases lay in between. CDR3 in DNA: TGTGCCAGTAGTATGGCCGGGGATAGCAATCAGCCCCAGCATTTT. Its translation: CASSMAGDSNQPQHF.

For the CDR3, the DNA is TGTGCCAGCCTAACAGGGGGGTTACCCGGGGAGCTGTTTTTT. Translating it yields CASLTGGLPGELFF. The chain combines TRBV6-1 with TRBJ2-2, with 8 bases aligning to TRBD1. This CDR3 has 14 residues. The trim removed 8 bases at V and 6 bases at J, leaving 8 bases unmatched. Germline V lookup: CDR1 MNHNS, CDR2 SASEGT.

J is TRBJ2-7 and V is TRBV4-2; 7 bases are shared with TRBD1. Germline assignment: CDR1 LGHNA and CDR2 YNFKEQ. V lost 5 bases, J lost 2 bases, and 9 bases stayed unmatched. This CDR3 comprises 15 residues. Here the CDR3 DNA reads TGTGCCAGCAGCGAACAAACGACAGGGCCCTACGAGCAGTACTTC. Encoded protein: CASSEQTTGPYEQYF.

The chain couples TRBV10-1 to TRBJ2-2, with D perhaps TRBD2 (6 bases). CDR3 size: 14 residues. Between the trimmed V and J ends, which lost 0 bases and 6 bases, there was a span of 8 bases. Germline V gene lookup returns CDR1 WNHNN and CDR2 SYGVQD (reference sequence). The CDR3 sequence is CASSESGGAGELFF. CDR3 coding DNA: TGCGCCAGCAGTGAGTCCGGAGGGGCCGGGGAGCTGTTTTTT.

This CDR3 reads CASGLVQEHPEKLFF. The CDR3 DNA reads as TGTGCTAGTGGTTTGGTACAGGAACATCCCGAAAAACTGTTTTTT. The V and J genes are TRBV12-5 and TRBJ1-4; TRBD1 might be the D (5 bases). CDR3 length: 15 residues. V lost 0 bases to trimming and J lost 8 bases, with 13 bases between them. Germline CDR1 LGHNT, CDR2 FRNRAP.

In its sample, this clone was seen a few times. V gene TRBV7-3 combines with J gene TRBJ1-1; D gene unclear. Germline CDR1 is SGHTA and CDR2 is FQGTGA. V lost 0 bases, J lost 8 bases, and 10 bases lay in between. The CDR3 is 13 amino acids. The CDR3 loop is CASSLTGRTEAFF. The CDR3 DNA is TGTGCCAGCAGCTTAACGGGGAGGACGGAAGCTTTCTTT.

This chain connects TRBV19 to TRBJ2-5, with D perhaps TRBD1 (5 bases). Germline V lookup: CDR1 LNHDA, CDR2 SQIVND (reference sequence). With 4 bases removed from V and 1 base from J, the gap between germline ends came to 7 bases. This CDR3 is 13 amino acids long. Here the CDR3 DNA reads TGTGCCAGTAGTACTAGGGGCCAAGAGACCCAGTACTTC. This encodes CASSTRGQETQYF.

This sequence joins TRBV28 and TRBJ2-7, with 7 positions matching TRBD2. V gave up 6 bases and J gave up 4 bases; unmatched junction bases: 6. CDR1 and CDR2 (germline): MDHEN, SYDVKM. This CDR3 is 13 amino acids long. The CDR3 DNA reads as TGTGCCAGCAGGGTCGGGGGGAAGTACGAGCAGTACTTC. It is translated as CASRVGGKYEQYF.

The sample holds one count of this clone. CDR3 protein: CASSLGTVSNQPQHF. CDR3 DNA sequence: TGTGCCAGCAGCTTGGGGACAGTCAGCAATCAGCCCCAGCATTTT. The J gene is TRBJ1-5, the V gene TRBV5-8, with D possibly matching TRBD1 (6 bases). Germline lookup yields CDR1 SGHTS and CDR2 YDEGEE. V was cut by 0 bases and J by 1 base, with 8 bases left in between. The CDR3 consists of 15 residues. The entire variable domain, with the rest obtained from reference TRBV5-8 and TRBJ1-5, is as follows: EAGVTQSPTHLIKTRGQQATLRCSPISGHTSVYWYQQALGLGLQFLLWYDEGEERNRGNFPPRFSGRQFPNYSSELNVNALELEDSALYLCASSLGTVSNQPQHFGDGTRLSIL.